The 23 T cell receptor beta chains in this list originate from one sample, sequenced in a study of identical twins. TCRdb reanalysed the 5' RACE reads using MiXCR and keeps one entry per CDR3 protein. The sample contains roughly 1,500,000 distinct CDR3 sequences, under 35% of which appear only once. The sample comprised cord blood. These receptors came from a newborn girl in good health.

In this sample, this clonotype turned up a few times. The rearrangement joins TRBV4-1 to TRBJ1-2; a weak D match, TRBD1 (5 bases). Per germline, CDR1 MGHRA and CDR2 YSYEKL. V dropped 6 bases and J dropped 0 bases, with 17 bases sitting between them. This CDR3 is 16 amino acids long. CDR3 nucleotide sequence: TGCGCCAGCAGGCCCGGGACGGCCTTAACTAACTATGGCTACACCTTC. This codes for CASRPGTALTNYGYTF.

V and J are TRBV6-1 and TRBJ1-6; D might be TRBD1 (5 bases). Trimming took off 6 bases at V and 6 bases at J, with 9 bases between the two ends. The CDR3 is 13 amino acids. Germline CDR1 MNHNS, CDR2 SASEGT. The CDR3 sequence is CASRTALNSPLHF. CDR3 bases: TGTGCCAGCAGGACAGCCCTTAATTCACCCCTCCACTTT.

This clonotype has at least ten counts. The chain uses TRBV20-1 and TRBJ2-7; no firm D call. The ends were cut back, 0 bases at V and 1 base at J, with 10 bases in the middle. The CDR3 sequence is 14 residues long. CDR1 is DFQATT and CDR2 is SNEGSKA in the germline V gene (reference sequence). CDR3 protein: CSARDFGGSYEQYF. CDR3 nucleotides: TGCAGTGCTAGAGATTTTGGCGGTTCCTACGAGCAGTACTTC.

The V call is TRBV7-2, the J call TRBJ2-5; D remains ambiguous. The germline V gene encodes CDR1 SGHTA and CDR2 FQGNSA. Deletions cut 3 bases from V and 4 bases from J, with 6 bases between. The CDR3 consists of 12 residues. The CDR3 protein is CASSLTAETQYF. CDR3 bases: TGTGCCAGCAGCTTGACGGCAGAGACCCAGTACTTC.

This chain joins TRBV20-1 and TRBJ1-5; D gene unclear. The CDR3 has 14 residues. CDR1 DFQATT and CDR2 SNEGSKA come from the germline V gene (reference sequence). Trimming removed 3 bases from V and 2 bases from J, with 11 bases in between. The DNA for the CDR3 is TGCAGTGCTAGCCAAACCCAGGGCAATCAGCCCCAGCATTTT. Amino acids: CSASQTQGNQPQHF.

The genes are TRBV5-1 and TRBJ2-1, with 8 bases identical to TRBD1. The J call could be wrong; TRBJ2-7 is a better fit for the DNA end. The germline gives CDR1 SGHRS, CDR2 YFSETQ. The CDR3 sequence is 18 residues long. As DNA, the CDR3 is TGCGCCAGCAGCTTGGGATGGACAGGGAAGGGATCCTACAATGAGCAGTACTTC. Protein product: CASSLGWTGKGSYNEQYF.

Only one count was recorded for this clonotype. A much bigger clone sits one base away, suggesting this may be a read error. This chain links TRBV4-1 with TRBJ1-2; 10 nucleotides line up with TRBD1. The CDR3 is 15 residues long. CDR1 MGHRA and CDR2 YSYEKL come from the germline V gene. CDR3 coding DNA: TGCGCCGGCAGCCAAAGGACAGGGGGTAACTATGGCTACACCTTC. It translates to CAGSQRTGGNYGYTF.

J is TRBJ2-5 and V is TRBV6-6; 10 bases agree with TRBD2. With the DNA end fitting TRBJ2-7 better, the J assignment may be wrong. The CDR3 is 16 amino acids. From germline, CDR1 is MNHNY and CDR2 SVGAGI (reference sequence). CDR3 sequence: CASSYSVSGGFYEQYF. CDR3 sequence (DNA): TGTGCCAGCAGTTACTCGGTTAGCGGGGGGTTCTACGAGCAGTACTTC.

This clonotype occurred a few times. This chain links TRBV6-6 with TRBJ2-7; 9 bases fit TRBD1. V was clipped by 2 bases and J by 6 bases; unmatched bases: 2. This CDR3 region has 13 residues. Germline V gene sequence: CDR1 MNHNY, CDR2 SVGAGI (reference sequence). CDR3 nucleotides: TGTGCCAGCAGTTACGGGGGACAGGGCGAGCAGTACTTC. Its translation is CASSYGGQGEQYF.

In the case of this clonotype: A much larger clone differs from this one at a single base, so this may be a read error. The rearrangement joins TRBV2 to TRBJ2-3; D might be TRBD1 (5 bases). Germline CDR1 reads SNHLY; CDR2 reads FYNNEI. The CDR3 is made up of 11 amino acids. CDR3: CAGRVTDTQYF. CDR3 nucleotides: TGTGCCGGCAGGGTCACAGATACGCAGTATTTT.

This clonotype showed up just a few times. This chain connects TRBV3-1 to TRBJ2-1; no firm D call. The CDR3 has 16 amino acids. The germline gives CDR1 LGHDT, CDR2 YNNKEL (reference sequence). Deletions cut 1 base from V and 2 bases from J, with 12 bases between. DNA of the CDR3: TGTGCCAGCAGCCAAGCCCCCAGTACCACCTACAATGAGCAGTTCTTC. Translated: CASSQAPSTTYNEQFF.

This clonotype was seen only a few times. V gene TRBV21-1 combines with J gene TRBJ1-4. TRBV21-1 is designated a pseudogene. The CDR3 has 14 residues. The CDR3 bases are TGTGCCAGCATCATGGCAGTCCCGAATGAAAAACTGTTTTTT. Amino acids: CASIMAVPNEKLFF.

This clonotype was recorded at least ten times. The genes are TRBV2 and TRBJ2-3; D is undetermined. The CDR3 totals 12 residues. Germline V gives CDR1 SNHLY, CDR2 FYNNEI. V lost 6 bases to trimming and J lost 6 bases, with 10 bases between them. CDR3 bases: TGTGCCAGCAGGGCGATGAGGGATACGCAGTATTTT. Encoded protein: CASRAMRDTQYF.

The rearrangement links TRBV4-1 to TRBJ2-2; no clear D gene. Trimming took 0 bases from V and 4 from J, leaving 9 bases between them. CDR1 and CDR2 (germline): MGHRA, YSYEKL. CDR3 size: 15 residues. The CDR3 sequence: CASSQEPNFTGELFF. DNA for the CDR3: TGCGCCAGCAGCCAAGAACCCAACTTCACCGGGGAGCTGTTTTTT.

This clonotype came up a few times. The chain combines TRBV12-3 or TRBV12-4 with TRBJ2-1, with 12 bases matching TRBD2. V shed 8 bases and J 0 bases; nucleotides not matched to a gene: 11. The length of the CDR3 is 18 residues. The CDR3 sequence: CASESRLAGAPSYNEQFF. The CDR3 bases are TGTGCCAGCGAGTCTCGACTAGCGGGGGCTCCCTCCTACAATGAGCAGTTCTTC.

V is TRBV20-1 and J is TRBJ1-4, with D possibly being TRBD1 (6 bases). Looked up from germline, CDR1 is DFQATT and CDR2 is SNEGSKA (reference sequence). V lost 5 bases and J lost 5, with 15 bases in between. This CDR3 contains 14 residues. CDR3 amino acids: CSAHPGHWNEKLFF. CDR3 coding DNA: TGCAGTGCTCATCCGGGACACTGGAATGAAAAACTGTTTTTT.

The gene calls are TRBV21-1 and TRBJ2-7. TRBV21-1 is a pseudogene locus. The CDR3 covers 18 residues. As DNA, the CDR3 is TGTGCCAGCAGCAAAGACCCGAGTTTCTGGATGAGCTCCTACGAGCAGTACTTC. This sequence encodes CASSKDPSFWMSSYEQYF.

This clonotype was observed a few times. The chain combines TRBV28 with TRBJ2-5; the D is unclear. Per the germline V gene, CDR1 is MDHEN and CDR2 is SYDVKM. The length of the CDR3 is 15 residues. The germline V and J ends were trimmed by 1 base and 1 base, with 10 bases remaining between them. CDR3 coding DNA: TGTGCCAGCAGTTTATCGGCCAGCCCCCAAGAGACCCAGTACTTC. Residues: CASSLSASPQETQYF. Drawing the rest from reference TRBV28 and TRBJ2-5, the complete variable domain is DVKVTQSSRYLVKRTGEKVFLECVQDMDHENMFWYRQDPGLGLRLIYFSYDVKMKEKGDIPEGYSVSREKKERFSLILESASTNQTSMYLCASSLSASPQETQYFGPGTRLLVL.

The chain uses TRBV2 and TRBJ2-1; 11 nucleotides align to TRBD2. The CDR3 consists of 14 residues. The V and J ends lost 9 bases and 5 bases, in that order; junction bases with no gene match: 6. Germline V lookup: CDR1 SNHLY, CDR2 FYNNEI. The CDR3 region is CARATSGDHNEQFF. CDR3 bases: TGTGCCAGAGCGACTAGCGGGGATCACAATGAGCAGTTCTTC.

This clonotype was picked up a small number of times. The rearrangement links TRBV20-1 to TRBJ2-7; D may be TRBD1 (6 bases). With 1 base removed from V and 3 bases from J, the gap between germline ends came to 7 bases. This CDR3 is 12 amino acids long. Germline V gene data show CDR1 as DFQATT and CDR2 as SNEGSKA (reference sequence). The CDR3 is CSARGQDYEQYF. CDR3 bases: TGCAGTGCTAGAGGACAGGACTACGAGCAGTACTTC.

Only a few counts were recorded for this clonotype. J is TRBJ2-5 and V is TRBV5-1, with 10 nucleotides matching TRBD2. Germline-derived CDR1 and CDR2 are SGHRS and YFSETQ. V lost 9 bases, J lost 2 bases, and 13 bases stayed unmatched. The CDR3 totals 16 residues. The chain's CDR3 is CATKNGASGSQETQYF. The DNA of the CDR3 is TGCGCCACTAAGAATGGGGCTAGCGGGAGTCAAGAGACCCAGTACTTC.

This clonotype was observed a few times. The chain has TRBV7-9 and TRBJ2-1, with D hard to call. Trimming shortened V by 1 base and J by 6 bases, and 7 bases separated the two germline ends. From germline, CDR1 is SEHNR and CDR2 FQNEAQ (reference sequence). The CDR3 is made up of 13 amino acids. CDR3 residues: CASSLGASNEQFF. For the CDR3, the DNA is TGTGCCAGCAGCTTAGGGGCTAGCAATGAGCAGTTCTTC.

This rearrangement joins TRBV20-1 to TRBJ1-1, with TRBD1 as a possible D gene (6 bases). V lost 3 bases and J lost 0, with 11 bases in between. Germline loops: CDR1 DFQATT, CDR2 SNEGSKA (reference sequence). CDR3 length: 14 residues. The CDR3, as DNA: TGCAGTGCTAGGGTGACAGGCTTGAACACTGAAGCTTTCTTT. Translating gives CSARVTGLNTEAFF.